The 19 T cell receptor beta chains in this list originate from one sample, sequenced in a study of blood T cell repertoires in COVID-19. This table comes from immunoSEQ multiplex PCR, and its TCRdb copy is limited to in-frame clones, with some not included. The table has tens of thousands of clones, approximately 87% seen once. Sequenced material: peripheral blood. Source of these receptors: a woman between 55 and 75 years old with acute or convalescent COVID-19.

The chain combines TRBV6-5 with TRBJ1-2, with D maybe TRBD1 (6 bases). The CDR3 is 15 amino acids. Germline values: CDR1 MNHEY, CDR2 SVGAGI. Between the trimmed V and J ends, which lost 5 bases and 0 bases, there was a span of 13 bases. The CDR3 region is CASSTNRVANYGYTF. The CDR3 DNA reads as TGTGCCAGCAGTACTAACAGGGTGGCTAACTATGGCTACACCTTC.

The J gene is TRBJ1-3, the V gene TRBV9; D uncertain. CDR3 length: 13 residues. The V and J ends lost 5 bases and 1 base respectively, with 7 bases between them. Germline lookup yields CDR1 SGDLS and CDR2 YYNGEE. In DNA, the CDR3 is TGTGCCAGCAGACAAAATTCTGGAAACACCATATATTTT. Translated: CASRQNSGNTIYF.

The chain employs TRBV10-3 and TRBJ1-1; TRBD1 matches 8 bases. The CDR3 sequence is 14 residues long. V dropped 6 bases and J dropped 1; count of bases not matched to a gene: 4. Germline assignment: CDR1 ENHRY and CDR2 SYGVKD. CDR3 sequence (DNA): TGTGCCATCAGGGGGACAGGAACGAACACTGAAGCTTTCTTT. It translates to CAIRGTGTNTEAFF.

The chain recombines TRBV25-1 with TRBJ1-2; 8 nucleotides agree with TRBD1. The V and J ends lost 4 bases and 6 bases, in that order; junction bases with no gene match: 13. This CDR3 region has 16 residues. Germline CDR1 is MGHDK and CDR2 is SYGVNS. CDR3 amino acids: CASSAIPGQGRDGYTF. The CDR3 DNA follows: TGTGCCAGCAGTGCCATCCCTGGACAGGGTAGGGATGGCTACACCTTC.

The chain has TRBV15 and TRBJ1-1, with TRBD1 identical over 9 bases. This CDR3 comprises 16 residues. From germline, CDR1 is LNHNV and CDR2 YYDKDF (reference sequence). Trimming at V came to 5 bases and at J to 1 base, leaving 8 bases not matched to a gene. The CDR3 bases are TGTGCCACCAGCCGGCGGACAGGGGTAGGGAACACTGAAGCTTTCTTT. Translated: CATSRRTGVGNTEAFF.

The chain couples TRBV9 to TRBJ1-1, with D uncertain. Deletions cut 0 bases from V and 1 base from J, with 10 bases between. Germline CDR1 reads SGDLS; CDR2 reads YYNGEE. The CDR3 spans 15 residues. CDR3 nucleotides: TGTGCCAGCAGCGTAGCTACAGCACAGAACACTGAAGCTTTCTTT. The encoded protein is CASSVATAQNTEAFF.

The chain joins TRBV5-5 to TRBJ2-7; TRBD2 agrees at 9 bases. The germline CDR1 and CDR2 sequences are SGHKS and YYEKEE (reference sequence). The V segment lost 2 bases and the J segment 4 bases; nucleotides outside the gene matches: 19. The CDR3 is 19 amino acids. For the CDR3, the DNA is TGTGCCAGCAGCTTTTTACCCCTCCGAGGGACTAGCTCTGTTTACGAGCAGTACGTC. As protein: CASSFLPLRGTSSVYEQYV.

The chain combines TRBV10-3 with TRBJ1-2; D might be TRBD1 (5 bases). The CDR3 sequence is 18 residues long. The V end lost 0 bases, the J end lost 7 bases, and 24 bases lay between the germline ends. Germline CDR1 and CDR2: ENHRY and SYGVKD. The CDR3 DNA is TGTGCCATCAGTGAGTCAGGGGCCGCGTACTCAGAGTCCTCTGGCTACACCTTC. It specifies CAISESGAAYSESSGYTF.

The chain recombines TRBV29-1 with TRBJ2-2; D is uncertain. This CDR3 has 13 residues. Per the germline V gene, CDR1 is SQVTM and CDR2 is ANQGSEA. V lost 4 bases, J lost 2 bases, and 8 bases lay in between. The CDR3 here is CSVGQRNTGELFF. The CDR3 nucleotides read TGCAGCGTTGGGCAGCGTAACACCGGGGAGCTGTTTTTT.

V usage is TRBV7-7 and J usage is TRBJ2-1, with D hard to call. CDR3 length equals 13 residues. From germline, CDR1 is SSHAT and CDR2 FNYEAQ (reference sequence). The ends were cut back, 4 bases at V and 5 bases at J, with 9 bases in the middle. CDR3 region: CASSWALNNEQFF. The CDR3 bases are TGTGCCAGCAGCTGGGCATTAAACAATGAGCAGTTCTTC. The full variable domain, completed using reference TRBV7-7 and TRBJ2-1, is GAGVSQSPRYKVTKRGQDVTLRCDPISSHATLYWYQQALGQGPEFLTYFNYEAQPDKSGLPSDRFSAERPEGSISTLTIQRTEQRDSAMYRCASSWALNNEQFFGPGTRLTVL.

The chain links TRBV11-2 to TRBJ1-3; D remains unclear. Trimming removed 6 bases at V and 9 bases at J, with 21 bases between. Germline CDR1 SGHAT, CDR2 FQNNGV. The CDR3 has 15 residues. The CDR3 bases are TGTGCCAGCAGACCGCCGGGCCAGAGGGATGGCACCATATATTTT. This encodes CASRPPGQRDGTIYF.

The V gene is TRBV9, the J gene TRBJ2-5; D may be TRBD2 (6 bases). This CDR3 is built from 14 residues. The germline V gene encodes CDR1 SGDLS and CDR2 YYNGEE. The V and J ends lost 3 bases and 5 bases respectively, with 14 bases between them. CDR3 region: CASSGPSGEETQYF. CDR3 bases: TGTGCCAGCAGCGGACCCTCGGGGGAGGAGACCCAGTACTTC.

This clone was found a few times. The V gene is TRBV9, the J gene TRBJ2-3, with unresolved D. V dropped 4 bases and J dropped 5 bases, with 14 bases sitting between them. Per the germline V gene, CDR1 is SGDLS and CDR2 is YYNGEE. This CDR3 region has 14 residues. The CDR3 spells CASSIFSRKDTQYF. CDR3 sequence (DNA): TGTGCCAGCAGCATCTTTAGCCGTAAAGATACGCAGTATTTT.

V and J are TRBV6-4 and TRBJ1-6, with 8 bases matching TRBD1. J lost 7 bases, V lost 2 bases, and 7 bases had no gene match. The CDR3 runs 16 residues. Germline values: CDR1 MRHNA, CDR2 SNTAGT. CDR3 bases: TGTGCCAGCAGTGACGCTCGACAGGGGCTCAATTCACCCCTCCACTTT. Encoded protein: CASSDARQGLNSPLHF.

This chain links TRBV7-2 with TRBJ1-2; D is undetermined. Germline V gives CDR1 SGHTA, CDR2 FQGNSA. V lost 5 bases and J 2 bases, leaving 9 bases between the germline ends. The CDR3 is made up of 13 amino acids. CDR3 residues: CASSRLVNYGYTF. CDR3 in DNA: TGTGCCAGCAGCCGACTCGTGAACTATGGCTACACCTTC.

The chain couples TRBV3-1 (or the pseudogene TRBV3-2) to TRBJ2-4; the D is unclear. The CDR3 has 15 amino acids. Germline V gene data show CDR1 as LGHDT and CDR2 as YNNKEL (reference sequence). V was clipped by 0 bases and J by 1 base, with 7 bases between them. This chain's CDR3 is CASSQEPQAKNIQYF. The CDR3 DNA sequence: TGTGCCAGCAGCCAAGAACCGCAGGCCAAAAACATTCAGTACTTC.

The chain uses TRBV7-2 and TRBJ2-7; 7 bases map to TRBD1. The trim removed 5 bases at V and 3 bases at J, leaving 4 bases unmatched. Germline V gene lookup returns CDR1 SGHTA and CDR2 FQGNSA. The CDR3 spans 13 residues. The CDR3 region is CASSKGQVYEQYV. CDR3 coding DNA: TGTGCCAGCAGCAAAGGACAGGTCTACGAGCAGTACGTC.

V is TRBV5-1 and J is TRBJ2-2; TRBD1 aligns across 9 bases. This CDR3 is 17 amino acids long. Losses at the gene ends were 1 base for V and 1 base for J; bases not matched to a gene: 5. In germline, CDR1 is SGHRS, CDR2 YFSETQ. DNA of the CDR3: TGCGCCAGCAGCTTGCGTGGACAGGGGAGGAACACCGGGGAGCTGTTTTTT. Translating gives CASSLRGQGRNTGELFF.

The chain is built from TRBV5-1 and TRBJ2-1, with TRBD2 matching 13 bases. CDR3 size: 16 residues. V shed 1 base and J 8 bases; nucleotides not matched to a gene: 6. The germline gives CDR1 SGHRS, CDR2 YFSETQ. CDR3 protein: CASSLWTSGGRDEQFF. The CDR3 region has the DNA TGCGCCAGCAGCTTGTGGACTAGCGGGGGTAGGGATGAGCAGTTCTTC.